A selection of T cell receptor beta chains follows, all from one sample in a study of blood T cells in healthy people across ages. TCRdb reanalysed the 5' RACE reads using MiXCR and keeps one entry per CDR3 protein. The sample carries some 670,000 distinct CDR3 sequences, over 40% recorded once. The sample consisted of blood. These receptors were collected from a woman at least 80 years old in good health. CDR3s include the opening cysteine and the closing phenylalanine or tryptophan.

cdr3_aa v_call
CSGARASDEQYF TRBV20-1
CASSPGLAYLRVGLYEQYF TRBV21-1
CVSNKPGANNEQFF TRBV6-6
CSVEGQGENIQYF TRBV29-1
CASSLVWQETQYF TRBV7-9
CASSSGTSGGQETQYF TRBV5-1
CSARVQSYEQYF TRBV20-1
CASSLAVGGREKTQYF TRBV28
CASSFEENQPQHF TRBV12-3/TRBV12-4
CASSQVTGFYTF TRBV4-2
CSVYYPTRTGLAFF TRBV20-1
CASSPSAGATYNEQFF TRBV27
CASSVPLAGGSNEQFF TRBV4-1
CAISEPNKGVAEAFF TRBV10-3
CSARGTSGSKHEQFF TRBV20-1
CSARLSYPGSTEAFF TRBV20-1
CASSYPTYTQYF TRBV6-6
CASSLDTGGRNTGELFF TRBV11-2
CVSSQGSRNWSPLHF TRBV27
CASSSTGTATGELFF TRBV7-3
CAWSEGYEQYF TRBV30
CASRPLAGGFHEQYF TRBV5-1
CASSQGDVGWAREDYEQYF TRBV14
CATDPGGVNEQFF TRBV15
CASSQELRESYNEQFF TRBV3-1
CASSPKRDLTDTQYF TRBV11-1
CASSEAPGVTEAFF TRBV2
CASSRLTNEQFF TRBV6-2/TRBV6-3
CARTTENTGELFF TRBV30
CASSFNWEDPQETQYF TRBV7-9
CASSVRGNTDTQYF TRBV9
CASRRDNNYGYTF TRBV28
CASSQDSARKSNVLTF TRBV4-2
CSAKDPFPLAGGQFF TRBV20-1
CASHPRTLLNTGELFF TRBV5-6
CASSSTGTSGRATDTQYF TRBV5-1
CASSIDRGVYEQYF TRBV12-3/TRBV12-4
CASSSDWSLFF TRBV7-9
CSASPGQGDEKLFF TRBV20-1
CSGARDSRLNEQFF TRBV20-1